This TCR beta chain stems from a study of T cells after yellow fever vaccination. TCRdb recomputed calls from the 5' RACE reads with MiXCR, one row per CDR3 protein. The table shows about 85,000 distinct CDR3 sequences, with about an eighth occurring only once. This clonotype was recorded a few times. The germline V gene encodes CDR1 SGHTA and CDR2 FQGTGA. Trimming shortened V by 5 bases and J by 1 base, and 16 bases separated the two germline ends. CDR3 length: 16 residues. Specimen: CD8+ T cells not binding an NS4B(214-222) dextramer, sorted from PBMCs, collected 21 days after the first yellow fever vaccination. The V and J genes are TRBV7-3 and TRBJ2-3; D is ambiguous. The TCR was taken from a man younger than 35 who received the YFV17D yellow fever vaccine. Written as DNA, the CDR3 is TGTGCCAGCAGCCCTGCCGAGGCCTCGGGCACAGATACGCAGTATTTT. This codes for CASSPAEASGTDTQYF. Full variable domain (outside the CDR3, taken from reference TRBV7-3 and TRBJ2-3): GAGVSQTPSNKVTEKGKYVELRCDPISGHTALYWYRQSLGQGPEFLIYFQGTGAADDSGLPNDRFFAVRPEGSVSTLKIQRTERGDSAVYLCASSPAEASGTDTQYFGPGTRLTVL.